The 25 T cell receptor beta chains below all came from one sample that was sequenced in a study of T cells in Graves' hyperthyroidism and ophthalmopathy. RNA transcripts served as the template for amplifying TCR beta CDR3 regions. Carried out on the TCR CDR3, a first-round RT-PCR used the HTBI primer set. One entry per CDR3 protein, called by TCRdb with MiXCR from the multiplex PCR reads. Of approximately 640,000 distinct CDR3 sequences in the sample, about 17% were seen once. Sequencing was done on a sample of blood. The receptor set was obtained from a woman aged 25 to 45 with Graves' hyperthyroidism.

The rearrangement joins TRBV30 to TRBJ2-2; 7 bases agree with TRBD2. The CDR3 length is 15 residues. The V segment lost 2 bases and the J segment 4 bases; nucleotides outside the gene matches: 7. The germline CDR1 and CDR2 sequences are GTSNPN and SVGIG (reference sequence). The CDR3 reads CAWSRGGAVTGELFF. CDR3 nucleotides: TGTGCCTGGAGTCGGGGAGGGGCGGTCACCGGGGAGCTGTTTTTT.

This clonotype was observed at least ten times. The rearrangement uses TRBV7-2 and TRBJ1-4; 9 nucleotides line up with TRBD1. There are 16 residues in the CDR3. Germline V CDR1 and CDR2: SGHTA, FQGNSA. J gave up 10 bases and V 8 bases, and 17 bases lay outside the gene matches. The CDR3 nucleotides read TGTGCCAGCGCAGAAGCCCGGGACAGGGTGTCTGGAAAACTGTTTTTT. This codes for CASAEARDRVSGKLFF.

The V gene is TRBV18, the J gene TRBJ2-5, with unresolved D. The CDR3 loop spans 14 amino acids. Trimming left V 6 bases short and J 13 bases short, with 24 bases between. CDR1 and CDR2 from the germline V gene are KGHSH and LQKENI. CDR3 sequence (DNA): TGTGCCAGCTCCCCCCGTGAGAAAGATAACGCCCGGTACTTC. Its translation is CASSPREKDNARYF.

This clonotype was counted ten times or more. This chain joins TRBV5-1 and TRBJ2-7; TRBD1 or TRBD2 may be the D gene (5 bases each). V was pared by 2 bases and J by 6 bases, with 12 bases between. This CDR3 contains 13 residues. Germline lookup yields CDR1 SGHRS and CDR2 YFSETQ. DNA for the CDR3: TGCGCCAGCAGCTTACCGCTGGGGACCGAGCAGTACTTC. Translation gives CASSLPLGTEQYF.

This clonotype was counted a few times. This chain connects TRBV6-1 to TRBJ1-2; D gene unclear. This CDR3 spans 14 amino acids. V dropped 5 bases and J dropped 0 bases, with 10 bases sitting between them. Germline assignment: CDR1 MNHNS and CDR2 SASEGT. The CDR3 region has the DNA TGTGCCAGCAGTAAGACCGGGCCTAACTATGGCTACACCTTC. Its translation: CASSKTGPNYGYTF.

The gene calls are TRBV27 and TRBJ2-7; D gene uncertain. The assigned J gene may be wrong: the sequence end matches TRBJ2-1 better. The CDR3 consists of 13 residues. CDR1 MNHEY and CDR2 SMNVEV come from the germline V gene (reference sequence). The chain's CDR3 is CASSLGFSYEQFF. The CDR3 DNA reads as TGTGCCAGCAGTTTAGGGTTCTCCTACGAGCAGTTCTTC.

This sequence joins TRBV4-1 and TRBJ2-1; tentatively, D is TRBD2 (6 bases). The germline V gene has CDR1 MGHRA and CDR2 YSYEKL. CDR3 size: 18 residues. V was trimmed by 1 base and J by 3 bases, leaving 19 bases between them. The DNA of the CDR3 is TGCGCCAGCAGCCAAGGAAATTGGAGGGGCCAGTACTACAATGAGCAGTTCTTC. This codes for CASSQGNWRGQYYNEQFF.

This clonotype was seen many times. The chain uses TRBV7-9 and TRBJ1-1; 7 bases line up with TRBD1. Germline V lookup: CDR1 SEHNR, CDR2 FQNEAQ (reference sequence). The junction had 8 bases not matched to a gene; V was cut back by 2 bases and J by 5 bases. This CDR3 contains 15 residues. The DNA of the CDR3 is TGTGCCAGCAGCTTACCGGGACAGCTGGGGACTGAAGCTTTCTTT. Its protein is CASSLPGQLGTEAFF.

This clonotype was recorded at least ten times. This chain links TRBV30 with TRBJ2-3, with 15 bases that match TRBD2. Germline V gene sequence: CDR1 GTSNPN, CDR2 SVGIG (reference sequence). The CDR3 is 15 residues long. Trimming took 3 bases from V and 5 from J; bases not matched to a gene: 3. For the CDR3, the DNA is TGTGCCTGGAGGCCGGGACTAGCGGGAGGAGATACGCAGTATTTT. It encodes CAWRPGLAGGDTQYF. The whole variable domain, remainder taken from reference TRBV30 and TRBJ2-3, is SQTIHQWPATLVQPVGSPLSLECTVEGTSNPNLYWYRQAAGRGLQLLFYSVGIGQISSEVPQNLSASRPQDRQFILSSKKLLLSDSGFYLCAWRPGLAGGDTQYFGPGTRLTVL.

This clonotype was seen ten or more times. This rearrangement joins TRBV2 to TRBJ2-7; 8 nucleotides agree with TRBD1. The CDR3 has 14 amino acids. Germline lookup yields CDR1 SNHLY and CDR2 FYNNEI. With V trimmed by 6 bases and J by 0 bases, 4 bases remained unmatched. CDR3 amino acids: CASRSGQASYEQYF. CDR3 nucleotide sequence: TGTGCCAGCAGATCGGGACAGGCCTCCTACGAGCAGTACTTC.

This clonotype was counted between two and nine times. The J gene is TRBJ2-7, the V gene TRBV20-1; no reliable D call. Germline V lookup: CDR1 DFQATT, CDR2 SNEGSKA (reference sequence). This CDR3 region has 14 residues. Between the trimmed V and J ends, which lost 4 bases and 2 bases, there was a span of 15 bases. DNA for the CDR3: TGCAGTGCTACCCTTTGGGGAAACCCCTACGAGCAGTACTTC. This translates into CSATLWGNPYEQYF.

This clonotype has a count of ten or more. The V gene is TRBV7-3, the J gene TRBJ2-1; 11 nucleotides align to TRBD2. The J segment lost 12 bases and the V segment lost 2 bases, leaving 3 bases of the junction unmatched. The CDR3 has 13 amino acids. The germline V gene has CDR1 SGHTA and CDR2 FQGTGA. The CDR3 DNA follows: TGTGCCAGCAGCTTACTTGGGACTAGCGGGCAGTTCTTC. Its protein product is CASSLLGTSGQFF.

The J gene is TRBJ2-1, the V gene TRBV19, with a weak D call TRBD2 (6 bases). The CDR3 covers 15 residues. Trimming stripped 6 bases from V and 7 bases from J, with 19 bases between. Germline assignment: CDR1 LNHDA and CDR2 SQIVND (reference sequence). CDR3 DNA: TGTGCCAGTAGACTAATTGGGACTGGAGTGAATGAGCAGTTCTTC. Protein: CASRLIGTGVNEQFF.

The rearrangement links TRBV6-5 to TRBJ2-5, with D unclear. Trimming cost V 4 bases and J 3 bases, with 12 bases left between them. The germline V gene has CDR1 MNHEY and CDR2 SVGAGI. The CDR3 loop spans 14 amino acids. The CDR3 loop reads CASSSPTGEETQYF. In DNA form, the CDR3 reads TGTGCCAGCAGTTCCCCGACTGGAGAAGAGACCCAGTACTTC.

This clonotype was recorded many times. The rearrangement joins TRBV30 to TRBJ2-1, with D perhaps matching TRBD2 (6 bases). Germline V gene sequence: CDR1 GTSNPN, CDR2 SVGIG (reference sequence). The CDR3 covers 16 residues. Between the trimmed V and J ends, which lost 5 bases and 3 bases, there was a span of 20 bases. CDR3 sequence reads: CAWPPPTGGDYNEQFF. The CDR3 coding sequence is TGTGCCTGGCCGCCACCTACTGGCGGGGACTACAATGAGCAGTTCTTC.

This clonotype was seen many times. The chain employs TRBV7-8 and TRBJ2-2; D might be TRBD1 (8 bases). Trimming cost V 5 bases and J 6 bases, with 19 bases left between them. CDR3 length equals 16 residues. The germline V gene encodes CDR1 SGHVS and CDR2 FQNEAQ. The DNA of the CDR3 is TGTGCCAGCAGCCAAGACAGGGGCGCGGGAGCCGGGGAGCTGTTTTTT. Protein product: CASSQDRGAGAGELFF.

The chain employs TRBV7-9 and TRBJ1-4, with D hard to call. This CDR3 is built from 15 residues. Germline-derived CDR1 and CDR2 are SEHNR and FQNEAQ (reference sequence). Deletions cut 1 base from V and 7 bases from J, with 13 bases between. The CDR3 DNA is TGTGCCAGCAGCTTAGGGGGATATGAGGGTGAAAAACTGTTTTTT. Amino acid sequence: CASSLGGYEGEKLFF.

In its sample, this clonotype was seen once. This may arise from a read error, as a much more abundant clone is one base away. The V gene is TRBV28, the J gene TRBJ1-2, with D unclear. Germline V gene data show CDR1 as MDHEN and CDR2 as SYDVKM. The CDR3 totals 11 residues. The V and J ends lost 6 bases and 5 bases respectively, with 7 bases between them. The CDR3 loop is CASRTLYGYTF. CDR3 DNA sequence: TGTGCCAGCAGGACATTATATGGCTACACCTTC.

Regarding this clonotype: This clone may be a read error of a much larger clone one base away. The chain uses TRBV27 and TRBJ1-1; TRBD1 might be the D (5 bases). This CDR3 contains 13 residues. The V gene's germline CDR1 is MNHEY and CDR2 SMNVEV (reference sequence). Trimming removed 5 bases at V and 6 bases at J, with 13 bases between. CDR3 in DNA: TGTGCCAGCAGTAGACAGAGGGAGCCTGAAGCTTTCTTT. Its translation is CASSRQREPEAFF.

The chain is built from TRBV25-1 and TRBJ2-1; TRBD1 aligns across 11 bases. Per the germline V gene, CDR1 is MGHDK and CDR2 is SYGVNS. Trimming cost V 5 bases and J 4 bases; bases outside gene matches: 7. This CDR3 has 16 residues. CDR3 sequence: CASSPSRDRGYNEQFF. Written as DNA, the CDR3 is TGTGCCAGCAGTCCCAGCCGGGACAGGGGGTACAATGAGCAGTTCTTC.

There are many counts of this clonotype. The chain recombines TRBV20-1 with TRBJ1-2, with D unclear. The CDR3 is made up of 13 amino acids. The V gene lost 4 bases and the J gene lost 3 bases, with 12 bases spanning the gap. CDR1 is DFQATT and CDR2 is SNEGSKA in the germline V gene (reference sequence). The CDR3 is CSATRETHYGYTF. CDR3 DNA: TGCAGTGCTACCAGAGAGACACACTATGGCTACACCTTC.

The chain couples TRBV28 to TRBJ2-1; 8 bases match TRBD2. V shed 7 bases, J shed 7 bases, and the junction held 6 bases outside the gene matches. The germline V gene has CDR1 MDHEN and CDR2 SYDVKM. The length of the CDR3 is 13 residues. The CDR3 bases are TGTGCCAGCAATCGGGGGGGGTGGAATGAGCAGTTCTTC. It encodes CASNRGGWNEQFF. Looking up the rest from reference TRBV28 and TRBJ2-1 gives the full variable domain: DVKVTQSSRYLVKRTGEKVFLECVQDMDHENMFWYRQDPGLGLRLIYFSYDVKMKEKGDIPEGYSVSREKKERFSLILESASTNQTSMYLCASNRGGWNEQFFGPGTRLTVL.

This chain uses TRBV19 with TRBJ1-1, with D maybe TRBD1 (5 bases). V was shortened by 0 bases and J by 10 bases, with 12 bases between the two germline ends. This CDR3 is built from 13 residues. Germline V gene data show CDR1 as LNHDA and CDR2 as SQIVND (reference sequence). The CDR3 protein is CASSIEGSGGAFF. DNA of the CDR3: TGTGCCAGTAGTATAGAGGGGTCCGGGGGAGCTTTCTTT.

The sample holds many counts of this clonotype. V usage is TRBV12-3 or TRBV12-4 and J usage is TRBJ2-7; 12 bases fit TRBD1. This CDR3 comprises 17 residues. With V trimmed by 5 bases and J by 4 bases, 12 bases remained unmatched. In DNA form, the CDR3 reads TGTGCCAGCAGTCCCCGGCCGGGACAGGGGGCCCAATACGAGCAGTACTTC. Translating gives CASSPRPGQGAQYEQYF.

There are a few counts of this clonotype. The V call is TRBV30, the J call TRBJ2-2; 8 nucleotides agree with TRBD2. J gave up 5 bases and V 4 bases, and 6 bases lay outside the gene matches. This CDR3 has 14 residues. Germline values: CDR1 GTSNPN, CDR2 SVGIG (reference sequence). The CDR3 region has the DNA TGTGCCTGGAAGGCGAGCGGGAGTACCGGGGAGCTGTTTTTT. Its translation: CAWKASGSTGELFF.